This T cell receptor beta chain stems from a study of blood T cell repertoires in COVID-19. Study context: Acute and convalescent COVID-19 samples came from the United States, Italy and Spain. PBMCs, B-cell-depleted T cells, or T cells were the source of the cDNA or gDNA that made up the material.

As originally analysed: Reference gene primers were amplified, and this amplification served to estimate nucleated cell counts. Assay: immunoSEQ multiplex PCR; the TCRdb copy retains only in-frame clones and omits some. The V and J calls and clone size are taken from that table; D and trimming were inferred from the DNA. This sample yields some 300,000 clones, of which more than 70% are seen a single time; more than 6.5% belongs to the top ten. Germline V gene data show CDR1 as LNHNV and CDR2 as YYDKDF (reference sequence). Trimming removed 2 bases at V and 1 base at J, with 14 bases between. The CDR3 runs to 16 residues. Ten or more counts support this clone.

The clonotype comes from a woman aged 25 to 39 who had recovered from COVID-19. The V call is TRBV15, the J call TRBJ1-2; maybe TRBD1 (5 bases). The sequencing sample was made of peripheral blood. CDR3 DNA sequence: TGTGCCACCAGCAGACCGGGGATGGGGGGTAACTATGGCTACACCTTC. Translation: CATSRPGMGGNYGYTF.